One sample yielded the 6 T cell receptor beta chains listed below, sequenced in a study of blood T cells in healthy people across ages. Next came a second PCR, run for about 7 to 11 cycles, which used a sample-barcoded 5' primer along with a J-beta primer mix. A single record per CDR3 protein comes from TCRdb applying MiXCR to the 5' RACE reads. The table shows 650,000 to 1,000,000 distinct CDR3 sequences, with about 34% occurring only once. Material for sequencing was blood. All receptors derive from a man aged 18 to 29 in good health.

This clonotype was seen more than once but under ten times. V is TRBV27 and J is TRBJ2-7; D might be TRBD1 (6 bases). The V and J ends lost 4 bases and 0 bases respectively, with 13 bases between them. The CDR3 sequence is 15 residues long. Germline V gene lookup returns CDR1 MNHEY and CDR2 SMNVEV (reference sequence). Here the CDR3 DNA reads TGTGCCAGCAGTTGGACAGCCACAAGCTCCTACGAGCAGTACTTC. The encoded protein is CASSWTATSSYEQYF.

V is TRBV6-6 and J is TRBJ2-1; D is possibly TRBD1 (6 bases). This CDR3 spans 16 amino acids. Germline CDR1 reads MNHNY; CDR2 reads SVGAGI (reference sequence). The V gene lost 5 bases and the J gene lost 3 bases, with 17 bases spanning the gap. CDR3 DNA sequence: TGTGCCAGCAGTGCTTCCGGGACACTAGTCTACAATGAGCAGTTCTTC. It translates to CASSASGTLVYNEQFF.

This clonotype showed up just a few times. CDR3 loop: CSARGGGLAGHTDTQYF. CDR3 coding DNA: TGCAGTGCTAGAGGAGGGGGACTAGCGGGCCACACAGATACGCAGTATTTT. The rearrangement uses TRBV20-1 and TRBJ2-3, with 12 positions matching TRBD2. The V gene end was trimmed by 1 base and the J gene end by 2 bases; junction bases not matched to a gene: 7. This CDR3 is built from 17 residues. The V gene's germline CDR1 is DFQATT and CDR2 SNEGSKA (reference sequence).

Comments on this clonotype: A much larger clone is a single base away; this may be a read error. The rearrangement links TRBV25-1 to TRBJ2-1; TRBD1 or TRBD2 may be the D gene (6 bases each). Germline CDR1 and CDR2: MGHDK and SYGVNS. The CDR3 loop spans 16 amino acids. The V end was cut by 3 bases, the J end by 2 bases, with 14 bases between. The CDR3 coding sequence is TGTGCCAGCAGTGACTCCCGGGGGCATACCTACAATGAGCAGTTCTTC. This sequence encodes CASSDSRGHTYNEQFF.

On this clonotype: With a much larger clone just one base away, this may be a read error. The gene calls are TRBV7-2 and TRBJ2-3; the D gene is possibly TRBD1 (6 bases). The CDR3 contains 16 residues. Trimming pared 2 bases from V and 3 bases from J, leaving 15 bases between. Germline CDR1 SGHTA, CDR2 FQGNSA. In nucleotides, the CDR3 is TGTACCAGCAGCTTATCCCTCACAGGGACAACAGATACGCAGTATTTT. It is translated as CTSSLSLTGTTDTQYF.

A remark on this clonotype: A much larger clone sits a single nucleotide away, making a read error possible. V is TRBV6-5 and J is TRBJ1-2; the D gene is possibly TRBD1 (6 bases). Germline V gene data show CDR1 as MNHEY and CDR2 as SVGAGI. CDR3 length equals 13 residues. V lost 5 bases to trimming and J lost 9 bases, with 16 bases between them. For the CDR3, the DNA is TGTGCCAGCAGTCCAGGGGCGTTTGATAGCTACACCTTC. It yields the protein CASSPGAFDSYTF.